The TCR beta chain described here comes from a study of cytomegalovirus exposure and HLA in healthy donors. Trimming left V 5 bases short and J 0 bases short, with 4 bases between. CDR1 and CDR2 (germline): SNHLY, FYNNEI. CDR3 size: 12 residues. It was with 60 Vbeta and 13 Jbeta primers that the PCR ran. The repertoire was sequenced with immunoSEQ multiplex PCR; TCRdb's copy has only in-frame clones and lacks some. The top ten hold about a tenth of the sample, which has some 170,000 clones, 80% seen once. A word on this clone: Its antigen remains unknown.

Findings and caveats of the study: Follow-up analysis later connected one missense variant in DCLRE1C with trimming of TCR beta V- and J-genes.

This receptor was identified in a young man in good health and CMV-seropositive. Sequencing was carried out using PBMCs. The chain is built from TRBV2 and TRBJ1-2; D gene unclear. The CDR3 region has the DNA TGTGCCAGCAGTCAGACTAACTATGGCTACACCTTC. This gives the protein CASSQTNYGYTF.